The T cell receptor beta chain under discussion was sequenced for a study of cytomegalovirus exposure and HLA in healthy donors. Study-wide background: Earlier, 150 million to 200 million T cells were analyzed, and over 95 million unique TCR beta sequences were found among them. Study conclusions and caveats: Cytomegalovirus-associated TCR beta chains were listed, numbering some 150. V- and J-gene trimming of TCR beta was linked (in a later analysis) to a missense DCLRE1C variant.

Researchers ran the PCR with 60 Vbeta and 13 Jbeta primers. Generated by immunoSEQ multiplex PCR, the TCRdb table keeps only in-frame clones and is missing some. The sample carries under 150,000 clones, about four fifths recorded once. Details on this clone: Its antigen is not known.

The CDR3 sequence is 16 residues long. The germline V gene encodes CDR1 KGHSH and CDR2 LQKENI. Trimming pared 6 bases from V and 5 bases from J, leaving 19 bases between. The chain couples TRBV18 to TRBJ2-2; D not resolved. This receptor was taken from a man between 18 and 35 years old in good health and CMV-seronegative. The sequenced material came from PBMCs. CDR3 sequence: CASSPDGRGITGELFF. For the CDR3, the DNA is TGTGCCAGCTCCCCAGACGGCAGAGGCATAACCGGGGAGCTGTTTTTT.